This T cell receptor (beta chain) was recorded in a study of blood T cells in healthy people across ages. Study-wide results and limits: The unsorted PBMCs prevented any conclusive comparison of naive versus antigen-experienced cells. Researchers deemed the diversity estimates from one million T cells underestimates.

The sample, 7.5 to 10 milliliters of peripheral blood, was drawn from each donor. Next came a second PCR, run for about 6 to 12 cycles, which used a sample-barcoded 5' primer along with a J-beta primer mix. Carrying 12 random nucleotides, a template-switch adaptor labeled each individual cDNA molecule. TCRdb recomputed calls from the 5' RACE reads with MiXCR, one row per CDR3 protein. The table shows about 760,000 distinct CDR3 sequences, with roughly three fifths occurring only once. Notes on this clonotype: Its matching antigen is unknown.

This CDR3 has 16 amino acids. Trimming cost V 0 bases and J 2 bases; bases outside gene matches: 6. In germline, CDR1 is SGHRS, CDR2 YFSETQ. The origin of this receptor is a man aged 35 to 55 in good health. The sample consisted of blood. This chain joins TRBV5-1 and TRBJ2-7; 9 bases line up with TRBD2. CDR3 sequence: CASSLGLAVLTYEQYF. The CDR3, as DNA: TGCGCCAGCAGCTTGGGACTAGCGGTATTGACCTACGAGCAGTACTTC.